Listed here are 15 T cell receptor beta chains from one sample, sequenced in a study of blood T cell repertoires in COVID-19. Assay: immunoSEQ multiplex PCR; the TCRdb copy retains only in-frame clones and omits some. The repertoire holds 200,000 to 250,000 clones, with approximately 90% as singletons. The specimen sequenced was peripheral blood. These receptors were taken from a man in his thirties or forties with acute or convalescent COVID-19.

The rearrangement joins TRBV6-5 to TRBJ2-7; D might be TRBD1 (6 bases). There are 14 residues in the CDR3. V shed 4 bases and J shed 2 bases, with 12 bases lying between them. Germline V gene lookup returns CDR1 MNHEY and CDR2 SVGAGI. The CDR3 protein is CASSLDRPPYEQYF. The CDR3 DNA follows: TGTGCCAGCAGTTTAGACAGGCCTCCCTACGAGCAGTACTTC.

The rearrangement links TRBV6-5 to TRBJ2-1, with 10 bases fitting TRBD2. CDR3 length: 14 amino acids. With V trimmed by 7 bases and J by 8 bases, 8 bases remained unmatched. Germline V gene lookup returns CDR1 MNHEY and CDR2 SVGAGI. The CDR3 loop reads CASKAGGSSYEQFF. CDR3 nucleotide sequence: TGTGCCAGCAAAGCGGGGGGGTCGTCCTATGAGCAGTTCTTC.

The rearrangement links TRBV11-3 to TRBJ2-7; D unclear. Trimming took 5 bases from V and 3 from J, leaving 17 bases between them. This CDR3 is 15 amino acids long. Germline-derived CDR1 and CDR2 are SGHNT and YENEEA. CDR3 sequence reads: CASSRDLVDHYEQYF. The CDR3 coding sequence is TGTGCCAGCAGCCGCGATCTTGTTGATCACTACGAGCAGTACTTC.

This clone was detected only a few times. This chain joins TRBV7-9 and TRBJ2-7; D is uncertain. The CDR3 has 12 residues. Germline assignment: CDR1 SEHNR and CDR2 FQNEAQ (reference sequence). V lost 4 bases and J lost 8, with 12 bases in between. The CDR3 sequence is CASSSLGVQQYF. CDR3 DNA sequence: TGTGCCAGCAGCTCATTAGGAGTTCAGCAGTACTTC.

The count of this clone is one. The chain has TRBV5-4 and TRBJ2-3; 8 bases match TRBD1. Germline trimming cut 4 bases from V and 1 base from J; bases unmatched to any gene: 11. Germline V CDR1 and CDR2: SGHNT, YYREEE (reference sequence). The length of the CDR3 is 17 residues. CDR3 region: CASSGWNGQGGTDTQYF. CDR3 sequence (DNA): TGTGCCAGCAGCGGCTGGAATGGACAGGGTGGCACAGATACGCAGTATTTT.

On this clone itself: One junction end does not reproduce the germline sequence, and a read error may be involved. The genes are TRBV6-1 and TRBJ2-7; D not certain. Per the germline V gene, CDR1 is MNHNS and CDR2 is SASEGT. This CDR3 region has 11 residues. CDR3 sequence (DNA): TGTGCCAGCAGTGATGGTATGCAGAGAGCGTTC. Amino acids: CASSDGMQRAF.

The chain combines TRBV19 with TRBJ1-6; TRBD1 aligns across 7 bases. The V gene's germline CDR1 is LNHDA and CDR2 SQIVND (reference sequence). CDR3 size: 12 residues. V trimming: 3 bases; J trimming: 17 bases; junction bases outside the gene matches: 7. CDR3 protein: CASSILQGSIHF. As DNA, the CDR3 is TGTGCCAGTAGTATCTTACAGGGGTCGATCCACTTT.

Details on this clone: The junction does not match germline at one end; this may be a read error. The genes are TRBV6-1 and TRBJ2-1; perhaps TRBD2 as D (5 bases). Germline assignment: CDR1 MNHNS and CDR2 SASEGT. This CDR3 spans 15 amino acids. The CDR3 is CASSEAETRGNEQFF. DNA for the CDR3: TGTGCCAGCAGCGAAGCGGAAACGAGAGGGAATGAGCAGTTCTTC.

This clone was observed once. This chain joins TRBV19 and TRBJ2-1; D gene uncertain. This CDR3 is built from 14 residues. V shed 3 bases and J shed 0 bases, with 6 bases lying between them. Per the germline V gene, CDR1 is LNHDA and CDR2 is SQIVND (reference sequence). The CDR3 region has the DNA TGTGCCAGTAGTATCCCGAGCTCCTACAATGAGCAGTTCTTC. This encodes CASSIPSSYNEQFF.

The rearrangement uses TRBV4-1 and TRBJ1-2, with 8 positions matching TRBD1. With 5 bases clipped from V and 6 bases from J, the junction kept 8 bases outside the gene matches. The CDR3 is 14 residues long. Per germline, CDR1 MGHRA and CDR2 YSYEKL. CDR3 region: CASSGRQGRDGYTF. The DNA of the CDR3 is TGCGCCAGCAGCGGCCGACAGGGGAGAGATGGCTACACCTTC.

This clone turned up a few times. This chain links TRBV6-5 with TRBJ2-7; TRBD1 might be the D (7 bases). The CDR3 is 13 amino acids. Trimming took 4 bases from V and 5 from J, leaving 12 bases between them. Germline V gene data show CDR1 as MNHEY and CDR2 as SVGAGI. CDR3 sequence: CASSSTRGDEQYF. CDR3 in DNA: TGTGCCAGCAGTTCAACCAGGGGGGACGAGCAGTACTTC.

CDR3 nucleotides: TGCGCCAGCATCAAAGACACGGGGTCCTACGAGCAGTACTTC. Residues: CASIKDTGSYEQYF. The V and J genes are TRBV5-1 and TRBJ2-7, with D maybe TRBD2 (5 bases). CDR1 is SGHRS and CDR2 is YFSETQ in the germline V gene. V lost 6 bases, J lost 1 base, and 14 bases lay in between. This CDR3 contains 14 residues.

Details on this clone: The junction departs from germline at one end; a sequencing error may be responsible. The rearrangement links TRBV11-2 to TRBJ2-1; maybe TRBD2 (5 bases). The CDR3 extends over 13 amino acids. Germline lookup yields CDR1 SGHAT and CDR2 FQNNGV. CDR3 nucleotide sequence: TGTGCCAGCAGCCTAGACTGGAGGAATGAGCAGTTCTTC. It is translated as CASSLDWRNEQFF.

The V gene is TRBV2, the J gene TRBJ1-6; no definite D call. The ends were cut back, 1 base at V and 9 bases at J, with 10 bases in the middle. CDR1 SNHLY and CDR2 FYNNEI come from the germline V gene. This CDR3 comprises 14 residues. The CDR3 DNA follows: TGTGCCAGCAGTGAAGTTGGGCAGATTTCACCCCTCCACTTT. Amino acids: CASSEVGQISPLHF.

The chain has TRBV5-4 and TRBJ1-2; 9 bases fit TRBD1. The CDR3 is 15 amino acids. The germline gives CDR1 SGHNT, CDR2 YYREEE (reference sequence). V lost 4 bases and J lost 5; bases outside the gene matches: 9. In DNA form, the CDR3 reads TGTGCCAGCAGCGCCGACAGGGGGACTGGGTATGGCTACACCTTC. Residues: CASSADRGTGYGYTF.